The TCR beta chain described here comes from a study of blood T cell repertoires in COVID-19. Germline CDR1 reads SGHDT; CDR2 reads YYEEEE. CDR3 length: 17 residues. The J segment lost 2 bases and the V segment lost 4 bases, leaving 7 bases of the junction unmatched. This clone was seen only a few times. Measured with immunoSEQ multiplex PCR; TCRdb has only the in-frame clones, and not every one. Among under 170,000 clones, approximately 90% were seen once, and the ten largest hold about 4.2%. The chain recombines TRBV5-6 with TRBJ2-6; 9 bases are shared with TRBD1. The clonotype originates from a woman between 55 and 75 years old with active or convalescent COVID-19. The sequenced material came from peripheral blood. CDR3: CASSPQRTGAGANVLTF. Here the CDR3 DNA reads TGTGCCAGCAGCCCGCAACGGACAGGGGCTGGGGCCAACGTCCTGACTTTC.